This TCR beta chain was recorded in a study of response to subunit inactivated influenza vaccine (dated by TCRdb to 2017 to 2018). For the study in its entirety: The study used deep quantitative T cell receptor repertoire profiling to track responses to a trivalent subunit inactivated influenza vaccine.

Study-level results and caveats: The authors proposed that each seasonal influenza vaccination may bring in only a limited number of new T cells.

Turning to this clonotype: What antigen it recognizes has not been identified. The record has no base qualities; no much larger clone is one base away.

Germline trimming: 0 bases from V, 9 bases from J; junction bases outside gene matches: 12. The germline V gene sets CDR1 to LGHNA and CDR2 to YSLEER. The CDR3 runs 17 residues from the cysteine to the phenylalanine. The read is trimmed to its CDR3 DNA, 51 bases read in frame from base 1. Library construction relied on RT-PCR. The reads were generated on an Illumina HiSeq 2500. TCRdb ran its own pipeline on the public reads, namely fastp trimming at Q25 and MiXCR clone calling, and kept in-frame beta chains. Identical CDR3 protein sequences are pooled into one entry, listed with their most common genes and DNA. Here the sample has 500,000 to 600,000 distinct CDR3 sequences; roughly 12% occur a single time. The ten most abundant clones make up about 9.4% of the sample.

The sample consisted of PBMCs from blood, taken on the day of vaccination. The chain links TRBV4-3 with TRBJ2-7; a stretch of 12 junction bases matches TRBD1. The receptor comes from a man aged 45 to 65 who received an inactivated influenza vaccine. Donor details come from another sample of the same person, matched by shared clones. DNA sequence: TGCGCCAGCAGCCAAGATCTCGGAGGGACAGGGGGCATCGTGCAGTACTTC. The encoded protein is CASSQDLGGTGGIVQYF.